The 32 T cell receptor beta chains reported below all come from one sample, sequenced in a study of long-term antiretroviral therapy in people with HIV. At the survey level, the v3.0 immunoSEQ assay was run. Using immunoSEQ multiplex PCR, the repertoire was profiled, and TCRdb retains in-frame clones only, with some absent. The sample contains about 20,000 clones, 80% to 90% of which appear only once. The specimen comprised unsorted PBMCs, sampled roughly 2.7 years after starting antiretroviral therapy. Receptors originate from a woman between 50 and 59 years old with HIV.

The V gene is TRBV9, the J gene TRBJ2-3; either TRBD1 or TRBD2 may fit D (5 bases each). Trimming pared 0 bases from V and 5 bases from J, leaving 7 bases between. CDR3 length equals 13 residues. Germline V gives CDR1 SGDLS, CDR2 YYNGEE. This CDR3 reads CASSVAGGDTQYF. CDR3 DNA sequence: TGTGCCAGCAGCGTAGCTGGGGGAGATACGCAGTATTTT.

This chain joins TRBV6-1 and TRBJ1-2; 8 nucleotides line up with TRBD1. The CDR3 has 12 residues. The junction had 3 bases not matched to a gene; V was cut back by 5 bases and J by 7 bases. Looked up from germline, CDR1 is MNHNS and CDR2 is SASEGT. Written as DNA, the CDR3 is TGTGCCAGCAGTCCCGGGACAGGTGGCTACACCTTC. It codes for CASSPGTGGYTF.

The chain couples TRBV5-1 to TRBJ2-3; D possibly corresponds to TRBD2 (6 bases). Trimming removed 1 base from V and 5 bases from J, with 17 bases in between. This CDR3 has 16 amino acids. CDR1 is SGHRS, CDR2 YFSETQ, per germline. CDR3 amino acids: CASSLPGTGVGDTQYF. The CDR3 nucleotides are TGCGCCAGCAGCTTGCCCGGGACGGGGGTGGGAGATACGCAGTATTTT. The complete variable domain, with remaining parts taken from reference TRBV5-1 and TRBJ2-3, reads KAGVTQTPRYLIKTRGQQVTLSCSPISGHRSVSWYQQTPGQGLQFLFEYFSETQRNKGNFPGRFSGRQFSNSRSEMNVSTLELGDSALYLCASSLPGTGVGDTQYFGPGTRLTVL.

This clone turned up a few times. The chain is built from TRBV7-9 and TRBJ2-7; D might be TRBD2 (6 bases). The germline V and J ends were trimmed by 1 base and 4 bases, with 11 bases remaining between them. This CDR3 is 14 amino acids long. CDR1 is SEHNR and CDR2 is FQNEAQ in the germline V gene (reference sequence). The CDR3 nucleotides are TGTGCCAGCAGCTTAGTAACGGGAGTTTACGAGCAGTACTTC. This gives the protein CASSLVTGVYEQYF.

The V gene is TRBV5-1, the J gene TRBJ1-6; 7 nucleotides match TRBD1. The germline V gene has CDR1 SGHRS and CDR2 YFSETQ. Trimming at V came to 3 bases and at J to 7 bases, leaving 4 bases not matched to a gene. This CDR3 is 14 amino acids long. The CDR3 reads CASSSGTENSPLHF. CDR3 bases: TGCGCCAGCAGCTCCGGGACAGAGAATTCACCCCTCCACTTT.

V usage is TRBV7-2 and J usage is TRBJ2-7, with TRBD1 matching over 8 bases. This CDR3 spans 15 amino acids. The junction had 10 bases not matched to a gene; V was cut back by 9 bases and J by 0 bases. CDR1 and CDR2 from the germline V gene are SGHTA and FQGNSA. DNA of the CDR3: TGTGCCAGTACCAACCAGGGGGCTTCCTCCTACGAGCAGTACTTC. This codes for CASTNQGASSYEQYF. Complete variable domain (other parts from reference TRBV7-2 and TRBJ2-7): GAGVSQSPSNKVTEKGKDVELRCDPISGHTALYWYRQSLGQGLEFLIYFQGNSAPDKSGLPSDRFSAERTGGSVSTLTIQRTQQEDSAVYLCASTNQGASSYEQYFGPGTRLTVT.

The genes are TRBV2 and TRBJ2-1; 8 bases match TRBD1. V shed 4 bases, J shed 2 bases, and the junction held 16 bases outside the gene matches. This CDR3 is 19 amino acids long. Germline V gene lookup returns CDR1 SNHLY and CDR2 FYNNEI. Here the CDR3 DNA reads TGTGCCAGCAGTGTTAAAGGGCCGTCCTTACAGGGGGCCTACAATGAGCAGTTCTTC. As protein: CASSVKGPSLQGAYNEQFF.

A single count supports this clone. V gene TRBV6-5 combines with J gene TRBJ1-3; D is uncertain. The germline V gene has CDR1 MNHEY and CDR2 SVGAGI. The CDR3 consists of 16 residues. V lost 0 bases, J lost 2 bases, and 11 bases lay in between. CDR3 coding DNA: TGTGCCAGCAGTTACTCCCCTCTCGGACCTGGAAACACCATATATTTT. This gives the protein CASSYSPLGPGNTIYF.

This clone was observed once. J is TRBJ2-7 and V is TRBV28, with 7 bases lining up with TRBD1. Losses at the gene ends were 3 bases for V and 3 bases for J; bases not matched to a gene: 2. The CDR3 has 13 residues. Germline V gene data show CDR1 as MDHEN and CDR2 as SYDVKM. The CDR3: CASSFGQDYEQYF. The CDR3 region has the DNA TGTGCCAGCAGTTTTGGACAGGACTACGAGCAGTACTTC.

V gene TRBV5-1 combines with J gene TRBJ1-5; 7 bases line up with TRBD1. There are 14 residues in the CDR3. The V gene end was trimmed by 5 bases and the J gene end by 2 bases; junction bases not matched to a gene: 4. Per the germline V gene, CDR1 is SGHRS and CDR2 is YFSETQ. CDR3 amino acids: CASSIGTGNQPQHF. The CDR3 nucleotides read TGCGCCAGCAGTATTGGGACAGGCAATCAGCCCCAGCATTTT. The variable domain in full, completed from reference TRBV5-1 and TRBJ1-5, reads KAGVTQTPRYLIKTRGQQVTLSCSPISGHRSVSWYQQTPGQGLQFLFEYFSETQRNKGNFPGRFSGRQFSNSRSEMNVSTLELGDSALYLCASSIGTGNQPQHFGDGTRLSIL.

The chain combines TRBV7-9 with TRBJ2-1; 15 bases fit TRBD2. The CDR3 sequence is 19 residues long. J was trimmed by 2 bases and V by 5 bases; bases with no gene match: 10. The germline V gene has CDR1 SEHNR and CDR2 FQNEAQ (reference sequence). The CDR3 bases are TGTGCCAGCAGCACTCGAGGGACTAGCGGGAGGCAGGCCTACAATGAGCAGTTCTTC. It codes for CASSTRGTSGRQAYNEQFF.

The chain employs TRBV11-2 and TRBJ2-5, with D uncertain. V lost 3 bases to trimming and J lost 2 bases, with 1 base between them. This CDR3 comprises 11 residues. Germline CDR1 and CDR2: SGHAT and FQNNGV. CDR3 amino acids: CASSFQETQYF. The CDR3 coding sequence is TGTGCCAGCAGCTTTCAAGAGACCCAGTACTTC.

V gene TRBV28 combines with J gene TRBJ2-2; D is ambiguous. Germline loops: CDR1 MDHEN, CDR2 SYDVKM. CDR3 length equals 13 residues. The germline V and J ends were trimmed by 5 bases and 5 bases, with 9 bases remaining between them. The CDR3 loop reads CASSPAGTGELFF. CDR3 DNA: TGTGCCAGCAGTCCGGCTGGGACCGGGGAGCTGTTTTTT.

Points on this clone: Other DNA sequences within the sample encode an identical CDR3. The rearrangement uses TRBV20-1 and TRBJ2-7, with D perhaps matching TRBD1 (6 bases). The V gene lost 3 bases and the J gene lost 4 bases, with 7 bases spanning the gap. The CDR3 extends over 11 amino acids. Per the germline V gene, CDR1 is DFQATT and CDR2 is SNEGSKA (reference sequence). The chain's CDR3 is CSARDSYEQYF. In DNA form, the CDR3 reads TGCAGTGCTAGGGACAGTTACGAGCAGTACTTC.

This rearrangement joins TRBV5-1 to TRBJ2-3; D unclear. The CDR3 is made up of 14 amino acids. The V gene's germline CDR1 is SGHRS and CDR2 YFSETQ. Deletions cut 4 bases from V and 2 bases from J, with 11 bases between. CDR3 in DNA: TGCGCCAGCAGCACCCCTTATTACACAGATACGCAGTATTTT. This sequence encodes CASSTPYYTDTQYF.

The chain combines TRBV28 with TRBJ1-1; weak D call: TRBD1 (6 bases). V dropped 3 bases and J dropped 2 bases, with 13 bases sitting between them. Germline lookup yields CDR1 MDHEN and CDR2 SYDVKM. The CDR3 extends over 15 amino acids. The CDR3 coding sequence is TGTGCCAGCAGTTTGGGGGGGCGCAAAAACACTGAAGCTTTCTTT. As protein: CASSLGGRKNTEAFF.

The genes are TRBV19 and TRBJ2-2; tentative D call: TRBD1 (6 bases). Per germline, CDR1 LNHDA and CDR2 SQIVND (reference sequence). The V end lost 6 bases, the J end lost 2 bases, and 13 bases lay between the germline ends. This CDR3 spans 15 amino acids. The CDR3 coding sequence is TGTGCCAGTAGCCCTATAGGGGGAAACACCGGGGAGCTGTTTTTT. Its translation is CASSPIGGNTGELFF.

The chain carries TRBV4-3 and TRBJ2-7; TRBD1 agrees at 10 bases. The germline V gene has CDR1 LGHNA and CDR2 YSLEER. The CDR3 has 16 amino acids. Unmatched junction bases numbered 6, after V lost 0 bases and J lost 4 bases. CDR3 sequence (DNA): TGCGCCAGCAGCCAAGAATGGGACAGGGGAATGTACGAGCAGTACTTC. It codes for CASSQEWDRGMYEQYF.

The gene calls are TRBV7-9 and TRBJ1-2, with TRBD1 matching 7 bases. The ends lost 5 bases at V and 7 bases at J; junction bases unmatched: 10. Germline values: CDR1 SEHNR, CDR2 FQNEAQ (reference sequence). The CDR3 is made up of 14 amino acids. The CDR3 is CASSQGTEASGYTF. For the CDR3, the DNA is TGTGCCAGCAGCCAAGGGACAGAGGCTTCTGGCTACACCTTC.

This clone was seen only a few times. This chain joins TRBV5-4 and TRBJ1-2, with 11 bases matching TRBD1. This CDR3 is 15 amino acids long. Trimming took 4 bases from V and 6 from J; bases not matched to a gene: 8. From germline, CDR1 is SGHNT and CDR2 YYREEE (reference sequence). CDR3 loop: CASSLRTGGLDGYTF. The CDR3 nucleotides read TGTGCCAGCAGCCTGCGGACAGGGGGCCTTGATGGCTACACCTTC.

The genes are TRBV6-5 and TRBJ2-7; D is undetermined. This CDR3 spans 12 amino acids. Per the germline V gene, CDR1 is MNHEY and CDR2 is SVGAGI. V shed 1 base and J shed 4 bases, with 5 bases lying between them. CDR3 in amino acids: CASSYFGYEQYF. In DNA, the CDR3 is TGTGCCAGCAGTTACTTCGGGTACGAGCAGTACTTC.

The chain joins TRBV6-1 to TRBJ1-1, with D possibly TRBD1 on 5 matching bases. Germline V gene lookup returns CDR1 MNHNS and CDR2 SASEGT. CDR3 length: 12 amino acids. Trimming stripped 1 base from V and 8 bases from J, with 8 bases between. The CDR3 is CASSEDRTEAFF. CDR3 DNA: TGTGCCAGCAGTGAAGATAGGACAGAAGCTTTCTTT.

V gene TRBV5-1 combines with J gene TRBJ2-7; 9 bases are shared with TRBD2. The CDR3 spans 17 residues. The J segment lost 3 bases and the V segment lost 4 bases, leaving 14 bases of the junction unmatched. Germline lookup yields CDR1 SGHRS and CDR2 YFSETQ. For the CDR3, the DNA is TGCGCCAGCAGCCACGGGACTAGCAGGAGCGGAGTCTACGAGCAGTACTTC. Translating gives CASSHGTSRSGVYEQYF.

This clone was seen a single time. The chain has TRBV4-3 and TRBJ2-3, with 14 bases fitting TRBD2. Trimming at V came to 4 bases and at J to 4 bases, leaving 10 bases not matched to a gene. CDR3 length: 18 amino acids. Looked up from germline, CDR1 is LGHNA and CDR2 is YSLEER. DNA of the CDR3: TGCGCCAGCAGCCCCTCGGGACTAGCGGGAGATATGGCAGATACGCAGTATTTT. This sequence encodes CASSPSGLAGDMADTQYF.

The rearrangement links TRBV28 to TRBJ1-4, with TRBD1 identical over 9 bases. Germline lookup yields CDR1 MDHEN and CDR2 SYDVKM. V was pared by 3 bases and J by 5 bases, with 4 bases of the junction left unmatched. The CDR3 totals 15 residues. CDR3 sequence: CASSLAGQGNEKLFF. The CDR3, as DNA: TGTGCCAGCAGTTTGGCGGGACAGGGAAATGAAAAACTGTTTTTT.

The chain combines TRBV6-5 with TRBJ2-4, with D uncertain. Germline V gene sequence: CDR1 MNHEY, CDR2 SVGAGI. V was shortened by 2 bases and J by 8 bases, with 4 bases between the two germline ends. The CDR3 has 11 amino acids. The CDR3 spells CASSYNDIQYF. As DNA, the CDR3 is TGTGCCAGCAGTTACAATGACATTCAGTACTTC.

V is TRBV18 and J is TRBJ1-6; D is possibly TRBD1 (5 bases). Germline loops: CDR1 KGHSH, CDR2 LQKENI. The CDR3 consists of 14 residues. The V end was cut by 2 bases, the J end by 9 bases, with 11 bases between. Here the CDR3 DNA reads TGTGCCAGCTCACCAGAGGGGTGGGGTTCACCCCTCCACTTT. Translating gives CASSPEGWGSPLHF.

This clone occurred once. This chain joins TRBV28 and TRBJ2-1; 11 positions agree with TRBD2. The CDR3 spans 16 residues. Germline V gives CDR1 MDHEN, CDR2 SYDVKM. V gave up 4 bases and J gave up 4 bases; unmatched junction bases: 6. The CDR3 bases are TGTGCCAGCAGTTCCCTAGCGGGAGGTGTTTACAATGAGCAGTTCTTC. It is translated as CASSSLAGGVYNEQFF.

As DNA, the CDR3 is TGCGCCAGCAGCTTGGGGACAGTGGGAGGTCAGCCAGATACGCAGTATTTT. It translates to CASSLGTVGGQPDTQYF. The chain recombines TRBV5-1 with TRBJ2-3; D is perhaps TRBD1 or TRBD2 (6 bases each). This CDR3 contains 17 residues. Germline-derived CDR1 and CDR2 are SGHRS and YFSETQ. Trimming left V 0 bases short and J 4 bases short, with 18 bases between. The full variable domain, in which reference TRBV5-1 and TRBJ2-3 provide the parts outside the CDR3, is KAGVTQTPRYLIKTRGQQVTLSCSPISGHRSVSWYQQTPGQGLQFLFEYFSETQRNKGNFPGRFSGRQFSNSRSEMNVSTLELGDSALYLCASSLGTVGGQPDTQYFGPGTRLTVL.

This rearrangement joins TRBV19 to TRBJ1-1; D might be TRBD1 (5 bases). The CDR3 totals 11 residues. Germline-derived CDR1 and CDR2 are LNHDA and SQIVND (reference sequence). CDR3 sequence reads: CATTARAEAFF. As DNA, the CDR3 is TGTGCAACGACAGCCCGGGCTGAAGCTTTCTTT.

The chain uses TRBV5-6 and TRBJ1-3, with D possibly matching TRBD1 (6 bases). Germline assignment: CDR1 SGHDT and CDR2 YYEEEE. This CDR3 has 17 residues. V was trimmed by 3 bases and J by 0 bases, leaving 16 bases between them. The CDR3 bases are TGTGCCAGCAGCTCGCCGGGACACCTTTACTCTGGAAACACCATATATTTT. Protein product: CASSSPGHLYSGNTIYF.

The chain combines TRBV28 with TRBJ1-1; TRBD1 is a possible D gene (5 bases). V was shortened by 3 bases and J by 1 base, with 9 bases between the two germline ends. There are 14 residues in the CDR3. Germline V CDR1 and CDR2: MDHEN, SYDVKM. DNA for the CDR3: TGTGCCAGCAGTTTCGTCCAGGGGAACACTGAAGCTTTCTTT. Encoded protein: CASSFVQGNTEAFF.